This T cell receptor (beta chain) was found in a study of CD8 T cells in ankylosing spondylitis. The V gene end was trimmed by 8 bases and the J gene end by 5 bases; junction bases not matched to a gene: 6. The CDR3 covers 13 residues. Germline V gene sequence: CDR1 LNHDA, CDR2 SQIVND (reference sequence). Whole-study results and caveats: Within matched ankylosing spondylitis synovial fluid, disease-linked clones were reportedly significantly enriched.

TCRdb re-called the 5' RACE reads with MiXCR, one entry per CDR3 protein. The repertoire includes just over 150,000 distinct CDR3 sequences, around 16% of them detected once, and under 9% sits in the top ten. To note about this clonotype: The antigen is unknown.

The chain links TRBV19 to TRBJ1-5; 7 nucleotides match TRBD1. The source of this sequence is a male donor with ankylosing spondylitis or in good health (not recorded which). The source material was blood, either unsorted or a sorted T cell fraction (not recorded which). The CDR3 bases are TGTGCCAGTCTCTACAGGGGAGATCAGCCCCAGCATTTT. This translates into CASLYRGDQPQHF.